This entry lists 18 T cell receptor beta chains sequenced from one sample in a study of human T cells and chemical hapten exposure. TCRdb re-called the 5' RACE reads with MiXCR, one entry per CDR3 protein. There are around 100,000 distinct CDR3 sequences in the sample; approximately 20% occur only once, and 2.5% to 3.5% lies in the top ten. Unfractionated whole blood was the source from which total RNA was extracted. The receptors were gathered from a human donor in good health.

Many counts were recorded for this clonotype. The chain couples TRBV29-1 to TRBJ2-1; D could derive from TRBD1 or TRBD2 (5 bases each). CDR3 length: 14 residues. Germline V CDR1 and CDR2: SQVTM, ANQGSEA. V gave up 8 bases and J gave up 10 bases, with 24 bases separating them. The CDR3 region has the DNA TGCAGCCTTTTTCCGGGACCCCCAGTGACGGAGCAGTTCTTC. This gives the protein CSLFPGPPVTEQFF.

In its sample, this clonotype was seen a few times. This chain joins TRBV6-5 and TRBJ2-1; D gene unclear. The CDR3 consists of 17 residues. Germline CDR1 reads MNHEY; CDR2 reads SVGAGI. V shed 9 bases and J shed 0 bases, with 21 bases lying between them. CDR3 in DNA: TGTGCCAGTAAGCAGTTATATCGGAGTATCTCCTACAATGAGCAGTTCTTC. Translating gives CASKQLYRSISYNEQFF.

The chain has TRBV6-1 and TRBJ2-1; TRBD2 matches 11 bases. The length of the CDR3 is 19 residues. V shed 7 bases, J shed 0 bases, and the junction held 14 bases outside the gene matches. Germline CDR1 is MNHNS and CDR2 is SASEGT. The CDR3 DNA reads TGTGCCAGCAAAGGGGTCGGACTAGCGGGCCCGAGCTCCTACAATGAGCAGTTCTTC. Protein sequence: CASKGVGLAGPSSYNEQFF.

As DNA, the CDR3 is TGTGCCAGCAGGGCCGCTGGGGACGAGCAGTACTTC. Translation gives CASRAAGDEQYF. J is TRBJ2-7 and V is TRBV28; D not certain. This CDR3 has 12 residues. The germline gives CDR1 MDHEN, CDR2 SYDVKM. With 6 bases removed from V and 5 bases from J, the gap between germline ends came to 11 bases. The full variable domain, with the rest looked up from reference TRBV28 and TRBJ2-7, is DVKVTQSSRYLVKRTGEKVFLECVQDMDHENMFWYRQDPGLGLRLIYFSYDVKMKEKGDIPEGYSVSREKKERFSLILESASTNQTSMYLCASRAAGDEQYFGPGTRLTVT.

V usage is TRBV29-1 and J usage is TRBJ2-3, with 8 bases lining up with TRBD2. Germline assignment: CDR1 SQVTM and CDR2 ANQGSEA. The CDR3 loop spans 12 amino acids. V lost 4 bases, J lost 8 bases, and 5 bases stayed unmatched. The CDR3 nucleotides are TGCAGCGTTGCCGGGAGGGCCGGTACGCAGTATTTT. Its translation is CSVAGRAGTQYF.

The chain employs TRBV28 and TRBJ2-6; D is undetermined. CDR3 length: 16 amino acids. The V and J ends lost 7 bases and 0 bases respectively, with 13 bases between them. CDR1 is MDHEN and CDR2 is SYDVKM in the germline V gene. CDR3 bases: TGTGCCAGCACTCGCAATGGAATCTCTGGGGCCAACGTCCTGACTTTC. It yields the protein CASTRNGISGANVLTF.

This clonotype was seen a handful of times. The chain combines TRBV7-2 with TRBJ1-4; D remains unclear. The V gene lost 3 bases and the J gene lost 8 bases, with 16 bases spanning the gap. CDR3 size: 15 residues. In germline, CDR1 is SGHTA, CDR2 FQGNSA. This chain's CDR3 is CASSFLQRSGEKLFF. CDR3 nucleotide sequence: TGTGCCAGCAGCTTCCTACAGAGAAGTGGAGAAAAACTGTTTTTT. Full variable domain (remainder filled in from reference TRBV7-2 and TRBJ1-4): GAGVSQSPSNKVTEKGKDVELRCDPISGHTALYWYRQSLGQGLEFLIYFQGNSAPDKSGLPSDRFSAERTGGSVSTLTIQRTQQEDSAVYLCASSFLQRSGEKLFFGSGTQLSVL.

This clonotype occurred a few times. The CDR3: CASSSRPGRGRAYNEKLFF. The CDR3 bases are TGTGCCAGCAGTAGCCGCCCCGGACGGGGGCGGGCCTATAATGAAAAACTGTTTTTT. This chain joins TRBV6-6 and TRBJ1-4, with D tentatively TRBD1 (6 bases). The length of the CDR3 is 19 residues. From germline, CDR1 is MNHNY and CDR2 SVGAGI (reference sequence). V was shortened by 5 bases and J by 4 bases, with 26 bases between the two germline ends.

This clonotype was counted only a few times. The chain links TRBV4-2 to TRBJ2-3, with 12 bases identical to TRBD2. After removal of 0 bases from V and 3 bases from J, the junction contained 7 bases not matched to a gene. The CDR3 extends over 18 amino acids. Germline V CDR1 and CDR2: LGHNA, YNFKEQ. As DNA, the CDR3 is TGTGCCAGCAGCCAAGATGAGGGGCTAGCGGGAGGGACAGATACGCAGTATTTT. Protein product: CASSQDEGLAGGTDTQYF.

This clonotype was picked up a small number of times. As the CDR3 is not closed by the conserved phenylalanine or tryptophan, this likely results from a read error. It is unclear where the CDR3 begins or ends on the DNA, so no DNA is shown, and the CDR3 is as TCRdb lists it. The chain has TRBV28 and TRBJ2-3. From its first to its last residue, the CDR3 has 11 amino acids. Germline V gene sequence: CDR1 MDHEN, CDR2 SYDVKM. The CDR3 loop is CASSLCPSKLP.

This clonotype was observed a few times. The CDR3 DNA reads as TGTGCCAGCAGTCCTCATGGAACCGGGGAGCTGTTTTTT. It translates to CASSPHGTGELFF. The rearrangement joins TRBV6-1 to TRBJ2-2; D is unclear. Per germline, CDR1 MNHNS and CDR2 SASEGT. CDR3 length equals 13 residues. The V and J ends lost 5 bases and 5 bases respectively, with 9 bases between them.

CDR3 protein: CASSTLGLATRRSGVRGETQYF. CDR3 DNA sequence: TGTGCCAGCAGCACCCTCGGCCTAGCGACCCGGAGAAGCGGGGTTCGTGGGGAGACCCAGTACTTC. This chain uses TRBV13 with TRBJ2-5, with 7 bases identical to TRBD2. This CDR3 region has 22 residues. Germline assignment: CDR1 PRHDT and CDR2 FYEKMQ (reference sequence). The V segment lost 5 bases and the J segment 5 bases; nucleotides outside the gene matches: 32.

This clonotype has a handful of counts. The CDR3 DNA reads as TGTGCCAGCAGCTGGGGTCAGTCCGGGGAGCTGTTTTTT. This translates into CASSWGQSGELFF. The chain carries TRBV5-6 and TRBJ2-2; no reliable D call. Germline values: CDR1 SGHDT, CDR2 YYEEEE. This CDR3 comprises 13 residues. V was clipped by 3 bases and J by 6 bases, with 9 bases between them. Using reference TRBV5-6 and TRBJ2-2 for the parts outside the CDR3, the full variable domain is DAGVTQSPTHLIKTRGQQVTLRCSPKSGHDTVSWYQQALGQGPQFIFQYYEEEERQRGNFPDRFSGHQFPNYSSELNVNALLLGDSALYLCASSWGQSGELFFGEGSRLTVL.

This clonotype has more than one count but fewer than ten. The CDR3 DNA reads TGTGCCAGCAGCCAAGACAGGGGGCATATTAATGAAAAACTGTTTTTT. Translating gives CASSQDRGHINEKLFF. J is TRBJ1-4 and V is TRBV3-1; 8 bases align to TRBD1. Trimming cost V 0 bases and J 4 bases; bases outside gene matches: 4. The CDR3 spans 16 residues. Germline lookup yields CDR1 LGHDT and CDR2 YNNKEL (reference sequence).

This chain connects TRBV14 to TRBJ2-1; unclear D gene. Germline CDR1 is SGHDN and CDR2 is FVKESK. This CDR3 is built from 18 residues. V gave up 5 bases and J gave up 0 bases, with 20 bases separating them. For the CDR3, the DNA is TGTGCCAGCAGCTCAAAGTTTACGGCAGTATACTCCTACAATGAGCAGTTCTTC. Translation gives CASSSKFTAVYSYNEQFF.

The chain recombines TRBV29-1 with TRBJ1-1; D may be TRBD1 (5 bases). The germline gives CDR1 SQVTM, CDR2 ANQGSEA. Trimming removed 4 bases at V and 11 bases at J, with 11 bases between. The CDR3 contains 10 residues. The CDR3: CSVGGARAFF. DNA of the CDR3: TGCAGCGTTGGAGGGGCGAGGGCTTTCTTT.

The chain combines TRBV7-8 with TRBJ2-6, with 9 nucleotides matching TRBD1. CDR3 size: 18 residues. Germline values: CDR1 SGHVS, CDR2 FQNEAQ. V lost 4 bases, J lost 1 base, and 8 bases stayed unmatched. CDR3 DNA sequence: TGTGCCAGCAGCTCCACAGGGGGCGGGAATTCTGGGGCCAACGTCCTGACTTTC. This codes for CASSSTGGGNSGANVLTF.

This clonotype showed up just a few times. The CDR3 region has the DNA TGCAGCGTTGAGGGCAGGGTACGAGGCACTGAAGCTTTCTTT. Encoded protein: CSVEGRVRGTEAFF. This sequence joins TRBV29-1 and TRBJ1-1, with D possibly TRBD1 on 5 matching bases. This CDR3 has 14 residues. The germline CDR1 and CDR2 sequences are SQVTM and ANQGSEA. V was shortened by 3 bases and J by 4 bases, with 15 bases between the two germline ends. The full variable domain, completed using reference TRBV29-1 and TRBJ1-1, is SAVISQKPSRDICQRGTSLTIQCQVDSQVTMMFWYRQQPGQSLTLIATANQGSEATYESGFVIDKFPISRPNLTFSTLTVSNMSPEDSSIYLCSVEGRVRGTEAFFGQGTRLTVV.